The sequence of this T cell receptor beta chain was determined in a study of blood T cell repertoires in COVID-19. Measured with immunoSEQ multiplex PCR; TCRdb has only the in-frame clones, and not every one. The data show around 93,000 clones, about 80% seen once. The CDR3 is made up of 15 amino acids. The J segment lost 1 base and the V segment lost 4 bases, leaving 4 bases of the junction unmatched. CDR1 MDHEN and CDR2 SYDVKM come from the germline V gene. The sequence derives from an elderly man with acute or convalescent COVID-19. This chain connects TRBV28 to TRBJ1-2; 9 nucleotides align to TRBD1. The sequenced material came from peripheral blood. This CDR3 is CASSSGQGRNYGYTF. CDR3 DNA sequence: TGTGCCAGCAGTTCGGGACAGGGACGTAACTATGGCTACACCTTC.